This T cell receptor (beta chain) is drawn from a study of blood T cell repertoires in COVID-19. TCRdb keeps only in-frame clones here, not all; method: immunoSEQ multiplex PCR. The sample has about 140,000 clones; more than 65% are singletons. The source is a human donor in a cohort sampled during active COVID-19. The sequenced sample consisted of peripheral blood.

This CDR3 is CASSPGTGRTGELFF. The CDR3 nucleotides are TGTGCCAGCAGTCCCGGGACAGGGCGAACCGGGGAGCTGTTTTTT. V usage is TRBV6-4 and J usage is TRBJ2-2; 9 bases are a match to TRBD1. CDR3 length: 15 amino acids. After removal of 5 bases from V and 5 bases from J, the junction contained 6 bases not matched to a gene. Germline CDR1 reads MRHNA; CDR2 reads SNTAGT.